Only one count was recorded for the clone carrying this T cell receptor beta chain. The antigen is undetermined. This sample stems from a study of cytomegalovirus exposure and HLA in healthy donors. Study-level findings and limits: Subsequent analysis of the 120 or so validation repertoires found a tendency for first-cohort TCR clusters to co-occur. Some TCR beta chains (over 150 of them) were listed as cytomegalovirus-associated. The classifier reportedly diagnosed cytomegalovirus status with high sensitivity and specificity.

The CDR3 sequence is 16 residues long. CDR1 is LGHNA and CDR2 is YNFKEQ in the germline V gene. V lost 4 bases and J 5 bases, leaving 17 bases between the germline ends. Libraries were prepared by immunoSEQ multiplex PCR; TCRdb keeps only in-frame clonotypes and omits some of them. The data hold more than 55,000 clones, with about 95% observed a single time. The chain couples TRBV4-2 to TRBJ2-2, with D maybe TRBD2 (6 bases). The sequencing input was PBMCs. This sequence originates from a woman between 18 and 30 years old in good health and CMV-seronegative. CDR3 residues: CASSLRRGAPTGELFF. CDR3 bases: TGTGCCAGCAGCCTCAGGAGGGGCGCTCCGACCGGGGAGCTGTTTTTT.